The 23 T cell receptor beta chains in this list originate from one sample, sequenced in a study of shared clonotypes between healthy human individuals (dated by TCRdb to the early 2020s). Receptor amplification or capture employed the immunoSEQ multiplex PCR assay. TCRdb stores this immuneACCESS table with in-frame sequences only. Part of the clones is absent; in the studies checked, under half of the shortfall reflects unresolved V genes, and no reason is known for the rest. The sample table records approximately 1.5 million clones; roughly 98% of these occur just once. The top ten constitute less than 0.55% of the sample. The sequenced sample was naive CD4+ T cells sorted from blood. According to the study, the label for this sample's cell subset or site signals: CD45RA+ positively selected. Every receptor here comes from a man younger than 45 in good health.

The rearrangement joins TRBV11-2 to TRBJ1-1, with 7 bases that match TRBD1. The trim removed 5 bases at V and 0 bases at J, leaving 6 bases unmatched. This CDR3 has 15 residues. The germline V gene has CDR1 SGHAT and CDR2 FQNNGV. The CDR3 coding sequence is TGTGCCAGCAGCCGCGGGACAGTCATGAACACTGAAGCTTTCTTT. It specifies CASSRGTVMNTEAFF.

Comment on this clone: The sample has other DNA sequences that encode this CDR3 too. The chain uses TRBV7-2 and TRBJ2-7; D ambiguous. V was clipped by 3 bases and J by 6 bases, with 9 bases between them. CDR3 length: 12 residues. Germline CDR1 reads SGHTA; CDR2 reads FQGNSA. CDR3 DNA sequence: TGTGCCAGCAGCTTGAATAGAGGCGAGCAGTACTTC. Its protein product is CASSLNRGEQYF. Full variable domain (outside the CDR3, taken from reference TRBV7-2 and TRBJ2-7): GAGVSQSPSNKVTEKGKDVELRCDPISGHTALYWYRQSLGQGLEFLIYFQGNSAPDKSGLPSDRFSAERTGGSVSTLTIQRTQQEDSAVYLCASSLNRGEQYFGPGTRLTVT.

The CDR3 DNA reads as TGCGCCAGCAGCTTCGAAGCAGGACTGGGAGAGACCCAGTACTTC. Encoded protein: CASSFEAGLGETQYF. The rearrangement joins TRBV5-1 to TRBJ2-5; maybe TRBD2 (5 bases). The CDR3 runs to 15 residues. Germline V lookup: CDR1 SGHRS, CDR2 YFSETQ. Trimming took off 2 bases at V and 4 bases at J, with 15 bases between the two ends.

The chain recombines TRBV25-1 with TRBJ2-3; 7 nucleotides line up with TRBD2. Looked up from germline, CDR1 is MGHDK and CDR2 is SYGVNS. Unmatched junction bases numbered 3, after V lost 5 bases and J lost 7 bases. The CDR3 has 12 residues. The CDR3: CASSLLANTQYF. The CDR3 DNA reads as TGTGCCAGCAGTTTACTAGCGAATACGCAGTATTTT.

This clone was observed once. The chain has TRBV11-2 and TRBJ1-5; D call uncertain. Trimming stripped 3 bases from V and 0 bases from J, with 9 bases between. From germline, CDR1 is SGHAT and CDR2 FQNNGV. CDR3 length: 15 residues. This CDR3 is CASSFSGYSNQPQHF. The CDR3 nucleotides are TGTGCCAGCAGCTTTTCCGGCTATAGCAATCAGCCCCAGCATTTT. Using reference TRBV11-2 and TRBJ1-5 for the parts outside the CDR3, the full variable domain is EAGVAQSPRYKIIEKRQSVAFWCNPISGHATLYWYQQILGQGPKLLIQFQNNGVVDDSQLPKDRFSAERLKGVDSTLKIQPAKLEDSAVYLCASSFSGYSNQPQHFGDGTRLSIL.

The chain recombines TRBV28 with TRBJ2-7; 7 bases agree with TRBD1. Trimming at V came to 2 bases and at J to 5 bases, leaving 6 bases not matched to a gene. Germline V lookup: CDR1 MDHEN, CDR2 SYDVKM. This CDR3 region has 14 residues. DNA for the CDR3: TGTGCCAGCAGTTTAATACAGGGGACCCACGAGCAGTACTTC. It translates to CASSLIQGTHEQYF. The entire variable domain, with the rest obtained from reference TRBV28 and TRBJ2-7, is as follows: DVKVTQSSRYLVKRTGEKVFLECVQDMDHENMFWYRQDPGLGLRLIYFSYDVKMKEKGDIPEGYSVSREKKERFSLILESASTNQTSMYLCASSLIQGTHEQYFGPGTRLTVT.

This chain joins TRBV11-2 and TRBJ2-7, with no clear D. Germline assignment: CDR1 SGHAT and CDR2 FQNNGV. The CDR3 is made up of 18 amino acids. Deletions cut 0 bases from V and 2 bases from J, with 20 bases between. The CDR3, as DNA: TGTGCCAGCAGCTTAGAAGCTATGGTCGGCAGCGTAACCTACGAGCAGTACTTC. Its protein is CASSLEAMVGSVTYEQYF.

The rearrangement links TRBV2 to TRBJ1-5, with D possibly matching TRBD1 (6 bases). Between the trimmed V and J ends, which lost 8 bases and 11 bases, there was a span of 22 bases. The CDR3 has 14 residues. Per the germline V gene, CDR1 is SNHLY and CDR2 is FYNNEI. CDR3 protein: CASHGQGRFLAQHF. CDR3 nucleotide sequence: TGTGCCAGCCACGGTCAGGGGAGGTTCTTGGCCCAGCATTTT.

This chain connects TRBV2 to TRBJ2-3; D is perhaps TRBD1 or TRBD2 (5 bases each). CDR3 size: 15 residues. V was trimmed by 4 bases and J by 1 base, leaving 12 bases between them. Per germline, CDR1 SNHLY and CDR2 FYNNEI. CDR3 DNA: TGTGCCAGCAGTGGGGGGACCCGCCGCACAGATACGCAGTATTTT. Encoded protein: CASSGGTRRTDTQYF.

The chain carries TRBV25-1 and TRBJ1-5; D is unclear. V was cut by 2 bases and J by 9 bases, with 11 bases left in between. CDR3 length: 13 amino acids. Germline lookup yields CDR1 MGHDK and CDR2 SYGVNS. The CDR3 sequence: CASSEGSMVPQHF. CDR3 DNA sequence: TGTGCCAGCAGTGAAGGCTCAATGGTGCCCCAGCATTTT.

The gene calls are TRBV9 and TRBJ2-7, with 9 bases fitting TRBD2. V lost 0 bases to trimming and J lost 3 bases; unmatched junction nucleotides: 7. The CDR3 sequence is 16 residues long. The germline CDR1 and CDR2 sequences are SGDLS and YYNGEE. The CDR3 here is CASSVGVLAGNYEQYF. CDR3 coding DNA: TGTGCCAGCAGCGTAGGTGTGCTAGCGGGAAACTACGAGCAGTACTTC.

CDR3 in amino acids: CASSLERLAGVLDEQFF. CDR3 DNA: TGTGCCAGCAGCTTAGAAAGGTTAGCGGGAGTACTCGATGAGCAGTTCTTC. The gene calls are TRBV7-9 and TRBJ2-1; 9 bases fit TRBD2. Per germline, CDR1 SEHNR and CDR2 FQNEAQ (reference sequence). The CDR3 runs 17 residues. Losses at the gene ends were 1 base for V and 8 bases for J; bases not matched to a gene: 12.

On this clone: Other DNA sequences of this sample code for an identical CDR3. The chain links TRBV28 to TRBJ2-3, with TRBD2 identical over 11 bases. There are 14 residues in the CDR3. J gave up 4 bases and V 3 bases, and 0 bases lay outside the gene matches. In germline, CDR1 is MDHEN, CDR2 SYDVKM. Here the CDR3 reads CASSFSGRADTQYF. The CDR3 nucleotides read TGTGCCAGCAGTTTTAGCGGGAGGGCAGATACGCAGTATTTT.

The gene calls are TRBV28 and TRBJ2-7, with no clear D. Germline-derived CDR1 and CDR2 are MDHEN and SYDVKM. This CDR3 region has 12 residues. Trimming stripped 5 bases from V and 3 bases from J, with 8 bases between. CDR3 nucleotides: TGTGCCAGCAGTCACCCATTCTACGAGCAGTACTTC. Translation: CASSHPFYEQYF.

This clone came up once. CDR3 DNA sequence: TGTGCCAGCAGCTTAGGGCCCGGGGTGGAAGATACGCAGTATTTT. Its protein is CASSLGPGVEDTQYF. This chain joins TRBV7-7 and TRBJ2-3; D possibly corresponds to TRBD2 (5 bases). Trimming removed 1 base at V and 5 bases at J, with 13 bases between. The CDR3 has 15 amino acids. CDR1 SSHAT and CDR2 FNYEAQ come from the germline V gene (reference sequence).

As DNA, the CDR3 is TGCGCCAGCAGCCAAGACGGGACAGTTAAAATTAACTATGGCTACACCTTC. It specifies CASSQDGTVKINYGYTF. This chain links TRBV4-3 with TRBJ1-2, with 7 bases identical to TRBD1. Germline trimming cut 0 bases from V and 1 base from J; bases unmatched to any gene: 8. This CDR3 is built from 17 residues. Germline-derived CDR1 and CDR2 are LGHNA and YSLEER.

The J gene is TRBJ2-1, the V gene TRBV10-2; D might be TRBD2 (7 bases). Trimming shortened V by 11 bases and J by 1 base, and 12 bases separated the two germline ends. From germline, CDR1 is WSHSY and CDR2 SAAADI. CDR3 size: 13 residues. CDR3: CAGGGSSYNEQFF. In DNA form, the CDR3 reads TGCGCCGGGGGCGGGAGTTCCTACAATGAGCAGTTCTTC.

This sequence joins TRBV5-4 and TRBJ2-1; 8 bases fit TRBD2. The CDR3 runs to 14 residues. V trimming: 5 bases; J trimming: 8 bases; junction bases outside the gene matches: 9. CDR1 is SGHNT and CDR2 is YYREEE in the germline V gene (reference sequence). As DNA, the CDR3 is TGTGCCAGCAGGGGAGCGGGAGTATTGGATGAGCAGTTCTTC. Amino acid sequence: CASRGAGVLDEQFF.

The chain joins TRBV5-1 to TRBJ2-5; D uncertain. The germline V gene has CDR1 SGHRS and CDR2 YFSETQ. Trimming took 5 bases from V and 1 from J, leaving 6 bases between them. The CDR3 covers 12 residues. Here the CDR3 DNA reads TGCGCCAGCAGGGTCTCCCAAGAGACCCAGTACTTC. Amino acids: CASRVSQETQYF.

CDR3 protein: CASSPQAGGAWGYTF. The DNA of the CDR3 is TGTGCCAGCTCACCACAGGCAGGGGGCGCTTGGGGCTACACCTTC. V and J are TRBV18 and TRBJ1-2; 8 bases fit TRBD1. This CDR3 has 15 residues. Unmatched junction bases numbered 9, after V lost 1 base and J lost 8 bases. Germline-derived CDR1 and CDR2 are KGHSH and LQKENI.

This chain joins TRBV7-2 and TRBJ2-7; 7 bases match TRBD2. The germline V gene has CDR1 SGHTA and CDR2 FQGNSA. The ends lost 7 bases at V and 1 base at J; junction bases unmatched: 7. The CDR3 is 14 residues long. The CDR3 region is CASIVRRGSYEQYF. DNA for the CDR3: TGTGCCAGCATCGTACGGCGGGGGTCCTACGAGCAGTACTTC.

This clone was counted once. V is TRBV18 and J is TRBJ2-7; D remains ambiguous. From germline, CDR1 is KGHSH and CDR2 LQKENI. Trimming took 1 base from V and 4 from J, leaving 11 bases between them. This CDR3 region has 14 residues. The CDR3 spells CASSPRNEAYEQYF. CDR3 sequence (DNA): TGTGCCAGCTCACCACGAAATGAGGCTTACGAGCAGTACTTC.

The chain recombines TRBV11-2 with TRBJ2-1, with 8 bases aligning to TRBD2. J lost 3 bases, V lost 6 bases, and 7 bases had no gene match. Germline CDR1 and CDR2: SGHAT and FQNNGV. This CDR3 is built from 15 residues. Written as DNA, the CDR3 is TGTGCCAGCAGTTATAGCGGGACGAACTACAATGAGCAGTTCTTC. Protein product: CASSYSGTNYNEQFF.